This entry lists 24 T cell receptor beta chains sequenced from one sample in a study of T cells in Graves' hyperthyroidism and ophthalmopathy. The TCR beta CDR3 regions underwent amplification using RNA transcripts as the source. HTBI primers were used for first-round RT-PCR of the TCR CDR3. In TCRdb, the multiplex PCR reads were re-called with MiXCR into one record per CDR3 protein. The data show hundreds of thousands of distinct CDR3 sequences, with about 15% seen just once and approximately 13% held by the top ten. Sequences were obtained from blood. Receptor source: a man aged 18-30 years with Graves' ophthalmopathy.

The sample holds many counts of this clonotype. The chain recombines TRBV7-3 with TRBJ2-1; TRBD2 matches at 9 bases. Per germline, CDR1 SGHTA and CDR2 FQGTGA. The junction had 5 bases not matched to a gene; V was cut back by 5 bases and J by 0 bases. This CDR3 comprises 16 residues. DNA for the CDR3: TGTGCCAGCAGCCCCAATAGCGGGAGCTCCTACAATGAGCAGTTCTTC. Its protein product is CASSPNSGSSYNEQFF.

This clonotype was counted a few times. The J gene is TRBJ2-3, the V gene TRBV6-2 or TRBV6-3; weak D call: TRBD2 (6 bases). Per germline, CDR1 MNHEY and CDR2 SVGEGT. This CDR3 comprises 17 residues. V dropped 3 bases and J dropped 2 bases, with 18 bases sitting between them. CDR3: CASSYSANSGATDTQYF. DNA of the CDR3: TGTGCCAGCAGTTATTCAGCCAATAGCGGAGCCACAGATACGCAGTATTTT.

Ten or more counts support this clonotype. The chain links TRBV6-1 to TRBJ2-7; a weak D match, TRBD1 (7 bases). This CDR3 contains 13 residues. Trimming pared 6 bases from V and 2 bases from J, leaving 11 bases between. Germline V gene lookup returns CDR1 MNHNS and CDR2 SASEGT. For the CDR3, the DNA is TGTGCCAGCAGGCGGGGACAGACCTACGAGCAGTACTTC. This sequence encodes CASRRGQTYEQYF.

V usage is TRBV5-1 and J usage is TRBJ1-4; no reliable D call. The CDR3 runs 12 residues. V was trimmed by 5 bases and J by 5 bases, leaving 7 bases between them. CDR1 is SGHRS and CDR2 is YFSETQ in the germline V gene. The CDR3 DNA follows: TGCGCCAGCAGAGCCGTAAATGAAAAACTGTTTTTT. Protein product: CASRAVNEKLFF. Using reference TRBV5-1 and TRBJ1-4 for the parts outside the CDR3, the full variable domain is KAGVTQTPRYLIKTRGQQVTLSCSPISGHRSVSWYQQTPGQGLQFLFEYFSETQRNKGNFPGRFSGRQFSNSRSEMNVSTLELGDSALYLCASRAVNEKLFFGSGTQLSVL.

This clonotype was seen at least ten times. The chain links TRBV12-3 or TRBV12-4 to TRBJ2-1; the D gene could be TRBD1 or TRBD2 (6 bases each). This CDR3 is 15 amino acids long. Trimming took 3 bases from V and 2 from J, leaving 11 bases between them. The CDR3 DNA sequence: TGTGCCAGCAGTTTTGGGGGGCAGGCCTACAATGAGCAGTTCTTC. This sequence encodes CASSFGGQAYNEQFF.

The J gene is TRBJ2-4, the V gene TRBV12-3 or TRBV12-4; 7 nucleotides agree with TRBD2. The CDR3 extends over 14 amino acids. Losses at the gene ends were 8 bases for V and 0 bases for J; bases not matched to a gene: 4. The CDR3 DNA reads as TGTGCCAGCTGGGGGGGACTAGCCAAAAACATTCAGTACTTC. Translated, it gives CASWGGLAKNIQYF.

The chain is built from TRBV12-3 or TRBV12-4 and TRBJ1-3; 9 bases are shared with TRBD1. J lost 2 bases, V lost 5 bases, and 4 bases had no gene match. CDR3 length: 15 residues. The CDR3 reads CASSPDRGAGNTIYF. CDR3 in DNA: TGTGCCAGCAGTCCAGACAGGGGGGCTGGAAACACCATATATTTT.

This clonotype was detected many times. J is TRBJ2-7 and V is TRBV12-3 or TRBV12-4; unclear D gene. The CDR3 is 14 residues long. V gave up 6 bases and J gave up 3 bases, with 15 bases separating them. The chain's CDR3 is CASSSSPTDYEQYF. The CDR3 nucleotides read TGTGCCAGCAGCTCATCTCCCACAGACTACGAGCAGTACTTC.

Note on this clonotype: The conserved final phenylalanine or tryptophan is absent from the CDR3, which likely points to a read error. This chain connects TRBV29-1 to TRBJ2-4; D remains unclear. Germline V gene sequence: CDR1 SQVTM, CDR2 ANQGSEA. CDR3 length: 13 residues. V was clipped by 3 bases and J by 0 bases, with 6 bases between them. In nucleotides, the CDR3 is TGCAGCGTTGAGTTGGAAGCCAAAAACATTCAGTACTCC. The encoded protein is CSVELEAKNIQYS.

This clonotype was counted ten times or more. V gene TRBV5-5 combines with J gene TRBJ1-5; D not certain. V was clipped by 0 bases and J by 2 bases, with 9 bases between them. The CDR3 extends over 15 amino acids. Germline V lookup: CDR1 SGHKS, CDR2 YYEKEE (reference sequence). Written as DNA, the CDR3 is TGTGCCAGCAGCTTGGTGACCAGTGGCAATCAGCCCCAGCATTTT. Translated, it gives CASSLVTSGNQPQHF.

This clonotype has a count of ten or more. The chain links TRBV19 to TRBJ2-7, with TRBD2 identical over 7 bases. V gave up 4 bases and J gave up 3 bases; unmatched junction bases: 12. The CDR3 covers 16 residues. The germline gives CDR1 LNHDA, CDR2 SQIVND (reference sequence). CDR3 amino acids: CASSTLPRGEDYEQYF. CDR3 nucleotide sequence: TGTGCCAGTAGTACACTTCCCCGGGGGGAGGACTACGAGCAGTACTTC.

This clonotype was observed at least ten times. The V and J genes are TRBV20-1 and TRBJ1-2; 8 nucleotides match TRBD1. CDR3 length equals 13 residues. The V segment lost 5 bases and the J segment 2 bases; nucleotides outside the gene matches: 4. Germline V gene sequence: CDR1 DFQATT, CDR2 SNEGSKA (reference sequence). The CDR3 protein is CSASGTGNYGYTF. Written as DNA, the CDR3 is TGCAGTGCTTCCGGGACAGGCAACTATGGCTACACCTTC.

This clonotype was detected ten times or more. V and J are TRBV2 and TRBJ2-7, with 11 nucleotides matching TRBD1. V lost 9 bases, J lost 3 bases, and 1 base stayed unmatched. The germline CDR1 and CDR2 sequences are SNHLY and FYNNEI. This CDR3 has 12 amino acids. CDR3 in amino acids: CARGTGGYEQYF. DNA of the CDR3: TGTGCCAGGGGGACAGGGGGCTACGAGCAGTACTTC.

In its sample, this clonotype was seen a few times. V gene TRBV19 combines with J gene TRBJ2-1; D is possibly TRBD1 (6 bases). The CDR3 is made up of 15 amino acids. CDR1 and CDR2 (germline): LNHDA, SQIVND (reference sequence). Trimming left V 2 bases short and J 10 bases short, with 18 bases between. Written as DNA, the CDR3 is TGTGCCAGTAGTATATCACAGGGAAACTTGTACGAGCAGTTCTTC. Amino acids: CASSISQGNLYEQFF.

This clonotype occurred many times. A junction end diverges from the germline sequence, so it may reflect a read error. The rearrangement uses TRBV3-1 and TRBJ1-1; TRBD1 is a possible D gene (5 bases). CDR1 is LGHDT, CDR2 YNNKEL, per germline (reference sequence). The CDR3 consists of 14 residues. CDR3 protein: CASSQVSGNAEAFF. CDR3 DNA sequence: TGTGCCAGCAGCCAAGTTTCAGGGAACGCTGAAGCTTTCTTT.

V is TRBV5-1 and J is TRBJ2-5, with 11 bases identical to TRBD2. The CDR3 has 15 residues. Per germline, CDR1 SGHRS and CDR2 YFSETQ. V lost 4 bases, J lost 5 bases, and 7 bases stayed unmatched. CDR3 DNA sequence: TGCGCCAGCAGCCAACTAGCGGGAGTAGGGGAGACCCAGTACTTC. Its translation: CASSQLAGVGETQYF.

The CDR3 protein is CASSQERGNYGYTF. Written as DNA, the CDR3 is TGCGCCAGCAGCCAAGAACGAGGGAACTATGGCTACACCTTC. The rearrangement uses TRBV4-1 and TRBJ1-2, with D unclear. The CDR3 is made up of 14 amino acids. V lost 0 bases and J lost 2, with 7 bases in between. The V gene's germline CDR1 is MGHRA and CDR2 YSYEKL.

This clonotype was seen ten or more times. The CDR3 sequence: CASRGTGSVNQPQHF. CDR3 nucleotide sequence: TGTGCCAGCAGGGGGACAGGGTCGGTAAATCAGCCCCAGCATTTT. The chain couples TRBV2 to TRBJ1-5; 9 bases align to TRBD1. This CDR3 has 15 residues. CDR1 is SNHLY and CDR2 is FYNNEI in the germline V gene. After removal of 6 bases from V and 4 bases from J, the junction contained 7 bases not matched to a gene.

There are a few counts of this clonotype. DNA of the CDR3: TGTGCCACCAGCAGGGAGGGGGTGAATTCACCCCTCCACTTT. It yields the protein CATSREGVNSPLHF. The chain is built from TRBV15 and TRBJ1-6, with D perhaps matching TRBD1 (6 bases). V lost 3 bases to trimming and J lost 7 bases, with 10 bases between them. Germline V lookup: CDR1 LNHNV, CDR2 YYDKDF (reference sequence). This CDR3 contains 14 residues.

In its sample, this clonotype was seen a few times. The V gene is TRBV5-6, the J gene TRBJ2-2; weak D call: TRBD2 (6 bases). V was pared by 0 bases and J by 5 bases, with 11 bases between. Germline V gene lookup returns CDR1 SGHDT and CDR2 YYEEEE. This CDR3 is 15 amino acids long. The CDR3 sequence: CASSLGLGATGELFF. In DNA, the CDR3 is TGTGCCAGCAGCTTGGGACTAGGCGCTACCGGGGAGCTGTTTTTT.

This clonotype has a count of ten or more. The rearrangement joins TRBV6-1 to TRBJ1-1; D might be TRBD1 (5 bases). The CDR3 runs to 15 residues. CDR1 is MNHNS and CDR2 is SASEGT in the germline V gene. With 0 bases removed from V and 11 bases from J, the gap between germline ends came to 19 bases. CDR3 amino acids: CASSEAMGPTAPAFF. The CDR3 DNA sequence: TGTGCCAGCAGTGAAGCCATGGGGCCCACTGCCCCGGCTTTCTTT.

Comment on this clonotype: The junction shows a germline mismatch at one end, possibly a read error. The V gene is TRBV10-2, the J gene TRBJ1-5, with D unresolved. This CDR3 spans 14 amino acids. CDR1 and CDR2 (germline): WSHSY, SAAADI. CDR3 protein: CASSRKEGNQPQQF. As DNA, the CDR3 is TGCGCCAGCAGTCGCAAGGAAGGCAATCAGCCCCAGCAGTTT.

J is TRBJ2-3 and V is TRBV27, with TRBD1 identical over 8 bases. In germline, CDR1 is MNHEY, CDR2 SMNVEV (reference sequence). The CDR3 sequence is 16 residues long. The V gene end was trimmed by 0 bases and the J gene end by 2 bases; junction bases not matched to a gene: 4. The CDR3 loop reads CASSLSPGQVTDTQYF. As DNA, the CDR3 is TGTGCCAGCAGTTTATCCCCGGGACAGGTCACAGATACGCAGTATTTT.

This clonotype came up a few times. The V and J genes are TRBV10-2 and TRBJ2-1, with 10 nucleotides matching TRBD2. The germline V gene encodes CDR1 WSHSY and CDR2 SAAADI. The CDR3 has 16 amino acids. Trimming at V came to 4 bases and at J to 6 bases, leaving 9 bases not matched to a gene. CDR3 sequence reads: CASSVVASGRSNEQFF. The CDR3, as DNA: TGCGCCAGCAGTGTTGTTGCTAGCGGGAGATCCAATGAGCAGTTCTTC.